The entry below describes one TCR beta chain. Primers for the PCR totalled 60 Vbeta and 13 Jbeta. Using immunoSEQ multiplex PCR, the repertoire was profiled, and TCRdb retains in-frame clones only, with some absent. Of 110,000 or so clones in the sample, about 68% are singletons; the top ten hold around a tenth. This record comes from a study of cytomegalovirus exposure and HLA in healthy donors. With 7 bases clipped from V and 8 bases from J, the junction kept 16 bases outside the gene matches. The CDR3 consists of 15 residues. Germline assignment: CDR1 MNHEY and CDR2 SVGAGI. The clonotype comes from a woman in her fifties or sixties in good health and CMV-seropositive. Sequenced sample: PBMCs. The chain recombines TRBV6-5 with TRBJ1-2; 7 nucleotides match TRBD1. This chain's CDR3 is CASTTRGRRGNGYTF. The CDR3, as DNA: TGTGCCAGCACCACGAGAGGACGCAGGGGGAACGGCTACACCTTC.